Presented here are 17 T cell receptor beta chains from one specimen sequenced in a study of CXCR3-negative and CXCR3-positive naive CD8 T cells. The authors made the TRB cDNA libraries by 5' RACE using UMI labels. Reanalyzing the 5' RACE reads, TCRdb keeps one entry per CDR3 protein, without DNA. Its clone listing holds tens of thousands of distinct CDR3 sequences. Their specific antigens are unknown. Study-level points and caveats: Naive cells with CXCR3 showed TRB CDR3s that were more hydrophobic than those in CXCR3-negative naive cells.

The material sequenced was naive CXCR3+ CD8+ T cells from blood. Documented subset: CD45RO-CCR7+CD27+CD95- naive CD8+ T cells expressing CXCR3 (TNR3+). These TCRs come from a human donor in good health. Some clones in this sample may be carry-over from other donors' samples.

V usage is TRBV28 and J usage is TRBJ1-2; TCRdb gives TRBD1 as the D gene, but with no DNA this cannot be confirmed. The CDR3 is made up of 13 amino acids. Germline CDR1 and CDR2: MDHEN and SYDVKM. The CDR3 loop is CASNGQGLWGYTF.

The V call is TRBV18, the J call TRBJ2-7; TCRdb lists TRBD1, though no DNA is available to test this call. Germline V gene lookup returns CDR1 KGHSH and CDR2 LQKENI. CDR3 length: 16 residues. The CDR3 spells CASSPVGTGGAWEQYF.

The chain uses TRBV20-1 and TRBJ2-7; absent DNA, TCRdb's TRBD2 call cannot be checked. The V gene's germline CDR1 is DFQATT and CDR2 SNEGSKA (reference sequence). The CDR3 length is 22 residues. The CDR3 here is CSARANPRGQTSGRALTYEQYF.

The rearrangement links TRBV29-1 to TRBJ2-7; TCRdb picks TRBD1, but there is no DNA to check that call. Germline-derived CDR1 and CDR2 are SQVTM and ANQGSEA. The CDR3 sequence is 13 residues long. CDR3 sequence: CSVELKGTYEQYF.

This chain links TRBV2 with TRBJ2-7; as DNA is missing, the TRBD1 call by TCRdb cannot be tested. CDR3 size: 12 residues. Looked up from germline, CDR1 is SNHLY and CDR2 is FYNNEI. The CDR3 loop is CASSGGIDEQYF.

The chain combines TRBV4-1 with TRBJ2-1. In germline, CDR1 is MGHRA, CDR2 YSYEKL. This CDR3 has 11 residues. CDR3: CASSQINEQFF.

V gene TRBV18 combines with J gene TRBJ2-3; TCRdb calls TRBD1, which cannot be checked without DNA. Germline assignment: CDR1 KGHSH and CDR2 LQKENI. The CDR3 has 16 amino acids. The CDR3 here is CASSPWDRGLTDTQYF.

CDR3 loop: CASSISAGWANIQYF. The rearrangement uses TRBV19 and TRBJ2-4; TCRdb designates TRBD2, a call that cannot be tested without DNA. Germline V lookup: CDR1 LNHDA, CDR2 SQIVND (reference sequence). CDR3 length equals 15 residues.

V and J are TRBV14 and TRBJ2-7. The germline V gene encodes CDR1 SGHDN and CDR2 FVKESK. CDR3 size: 15 residues. The CDR3 region is CASSQEIGITYEQYF. The full variable domain, in which reference TRBV14 and TRBJ2-7 provide the parts outside the CDR3, is EAGVTQFPSHSVIEKGQTVTLRCDPISGHDNLYWYRRVMGKEIKFLLHFVKESKQDESGMPNNRFLAERTGGTYSTLKVQPAELEDSGVYFCASSQEIGITYEQYFGPGTRLTVT.

The CDR3 is CASSLLGGDPYNEQFF. The chain joins TRBV7-9 to TRBJ2-1; the D gene TCRdb calls, TRBD1, cannot be checked with no DNA. Germline-derived CDR1 and CDR2 are SEHNR and FQNEAQ (reference sequence). The CDR3 length is 16 residues.

This chain's CDR3 is CATSGIRTVGKMNTEAFF. The chain combines TRBV24-1 with TRBJ1-1; TCRdb indicates TRBD1, and absent DNA this call remains unverified. In germline, CDR1 is KGHDR, CDR2 SFDVKD. The CDR3 consists of 18 residues.

This chain joins TRBV7-8 and TRBJ2-5; TCRdb indicates TRBD1, and absent DNA this call remains unverified. The CDR3 sequence is 14 residues long. The germline V gene has CDR1 SGHVS and CDR2 FQNEAQ. This CDR3 is CASSLATGPETQYF.

The rearrangement joins TRBV10-3 to TRBJ2-3; TCRdb picks TRBD1, but there is no DNA to check that call. Germline V gene data show CDR1 as ENHRY and CDR2 as SYGVKD. The CDR3 contains 17 residues. The CDR3: CAISEEDRGRLPDTQYF.

J is TRBJ2-5 and V is TRBV27; the TRBD2 assignment by TCRdb is unverifiable without DNA. Germline CDR1 MNHEY, CDR2 SMNVEV (reference sequence). This CDR3 is 16 amino acids long. The chain's CDR3 is CASSLPAGEGEETQYF.

The chain joins TRBV7-9 to TRBJ2-3. Germline CDR1 and CDR2: SEHNR and FQNEAQ (reference sequence). The CDR3 has 14 residues. CDR3 amino acids: CASSLIQLTDTQYF.

V and J are TRBV25-1 and TRBJ2-7; without DNA, the TCRdb call of TRBD2 cannot be checked. Germline V lookup: CDR1 MGHDK, CDR2 SYGVNS. This CDR3 is 15 amino acids long. This CDR3 reads CASSDIRGPRGEQYF.

V is TRBV3-1 and J is TRBJ2-1; TCRdb reports TRBD2, a call that lacks DNA to check it against. The germline V gene has CDR1 LGHDT and CDR2 YNNKEL (reference sequence). This CDR3 is built from 14 residues. CDR3 loop: CASSRWTSGNEQFF.